The 27 T cell receptor beta chains below come from one sample, sequenced in a study of blood T cell repertoires in COVID-19. Profiling relied on immunoSEQ multiplex PCR, and the TCRdb table lists in-frame clones only, not all of them. The sample shows over 150,000 clones, about four fifths of them seen only once. Sequenced sample: PBMCs or T cells enriched from blood (not recorded which). These TCRs come from an older woman who had recovered from COVID-19.

This chain links TRBV6-5 with TRBJ2-7; 9 bases line up with TRBD1. Trimming at V came to 4 bases and at J to 1 base, leaving 5 bases not matched to a gene. The CDR3 sequence is 15 residues long. From germline, CDR1 is MNHEY and CDR2 SVGAGI. The CDR3 reads CASSSSGTGSYEQYF. The CDR3 DNA reads TGTGCCAGCAGTTCCTCCGGGACAGGGTCCTACGAGCAGTACTTC.

V is TRBV30 and J is TRBJ2-4; a weak D match, TRBD2 (6 bases). CDR1 and CDR2 (germline): GTSNPN, SVGIG (reference sequence). The CDR3 is made up of 14 amino acids. V lost 5 bases, J lost 1 base, and 12 bases lay in between. The CDR3 DNA follows: TGTGCCTGGGACTGGGGGGTGGCCAAAAACATTCAGTACTTC. This codes for CAWDWGVAKNIQYF. The whole variable domain, filled in from reference TRBV30 and TRBJ2-4, reads SQTIHQWPATLVQPVGSPLSLECTVEGTSNPNLYWYRQAAGRGLQLLFYSVGIGQISSEVPQNLSASRPQDRQFILSSKKLLLSDSGFYLCAWDWGVAKNIQYFGAGTRLSVL.

The gene calls are TRBV2 and TRBJ2-1; tentative D call: TRBD2 (5 bases). Trimming took 3 bases from V and 8 from J, leaving 17 bases between them. Germline V gives CDR1 SNHLY, CDR2 FYNNEI. The CDR3 contains 15 residues. The CDR3 reads CASSDRATMRDEQFF. For the CDR3, the DNA is TGTGCCAGCAGTGACCGGGCAACAATGAGGGATGAGCAGTTCTTC.

The chain links TRBV3-1 (or the pseudogene TRBV3-2) to TRBJ1-1; D perhaps matches TRBD1 (5 bases). The CDR3 is 14 amino acids. Germline V gene data show CDR1 as LGHDT and CDR2 as YNNKEL (reference sequence). V was trimmed by 2 bases and J by 2 bases, leaving 9 bases between them. In DNA, the CDR3 is TGTGCCAGCAGCCAAAATCAGGGTAACACTGAAGCTTTCTTT. This encodes CASSQNQGNTEAFF.

The chain joins TRBV6-5 to TRBJ2-3, with TRBD2 matching over 7 bases. The CDR3 consists of 13 residues. The trim removed 4 bases at V and 11 bases at J, leaving 9 bases unmatched. Germline V lookup: CDR1 MNHEY, CDR2 SVGAGI. In nucleotides, the CDR3 is TGTGCCAGCAGTTGGGACGGGAGGTTCGGGCAGTATTTT. As protein: CASSWDGRFGQYF.

This rearrangement joins TRBV27 to TRBJ1-2; tentatively, D is TRBD1 (6 bases). Germline V gene data show CDR1 as MNHEY and CDR2 as SMNVEV (reference sequence). The V end lost 6 bases, the J end lost 2 bases, and 25 bases lay between the germline ends. The CDR3 totals 18 residues. CDR3 DNA: TGTGCCAGCAGCCCACTTCTCAAACAGGGTTCGAAGAACTATGGCTACACCTTC. As protein: CASSPLLKQGSKNYGYTF.

The chain joins TRBV27 to TRBJ1-1, with 7 bases matching TRBD1. CDR1 and CDR2 from the germline V gene are MNHEY and SMNVEV (reference sequence). This CDR3 region has 14 residues. V trimming: 6 bases; J trimming: 3 bases; junction bases outside the gene matches: 7. This CDR3 reads CASSRGLRDTEAFF. In DNA, the CDR3 is TGTGCCAGCAGCAGGGGGTTGAGGGACACTGAAGCTTTCTTT.

This chain joins TRBV24-1 and TRBJ1-6; 7 bases fit TRBD1. V lost 7 bases to trimming and J lost 7 bases; unmatched junction nucleotides: 9. CDR1 and CDR2 from the germline V gene are KGHDR and SFDVKD. The CDR3 loop spans 15 amino acids. The CDR3 sequence: CATSQTGTANSPLHF. The CDR3 DNA reads TGTGCCACCAGCCAAACCGGGACAGCGAATTCACCCCTCCACTTT.

The chain recombines TRBV28 with TRBJ2-3; TRBD2 aligns across 8 bases. Germline values: CDR1 MDHEN, CDR2 SYDVKM. The V gene end was trimmed by 5 bases and the J gene end by 1 base; junction bases not matched to a gene: 5. The CDR3 runs 15 residues. DNA of the CDR3: TGTGCCAGCAGTCTGGCGGGGGGTGGCACAGATACGCAGTATTTT. It is translated as CASSLAGGGTDTQYF.

This chain joins TRBV6-1 and TRBJ1-5, with D unclear. CDR3 size: 16 residues. Trimming removed 2 bases at V and 1 base at J, with 12 bases between. Germline values: CDR1 MNHNS, CDR2 SASEGT. The CDR3 nucleotides read TGTGCCAGCAGTGAAAAGGCGGTGGAAAGCAATCAGCCCCAGCATTTT. It is translated as CASSEKAVESNQPQHF.

V is TRBV29-1 and J is TRBJ1-4; possibly TRBD1 for D (6 bases). CDR3 length: 14 residues. CDR1 and CDR2 from the germline V gene are SQVTM and ANQGSEA. The ends were cut back, 6 bases at V and 4 bases at J, with 15 bases in the middle. CDR3 nucleotides: TGCAGCGTACAGGGAAAGGGGGTTAATGAAAAACTGTTTTTT. The encoded protein is CSVQGKGVNEKLFF.

The V and J genes are TRBV4-1 and TRBJ1-1; 7 bases are shared with TRBD1. The CDR3 has 15 amino acids. Unmatched junction bases numbered 8, after V lost 2 bases and J lost 5 bases. Germline V gene sequence: CDR1 MGHRA, CDR2 YSYEKL. Here the CDR3 DNA reads TGCGCCAGCAGCCAATTGAGCCCAGGGGGGACTGAAGCTTTCTTT. It specifies CASSQLSPGGTEAFF.

The gene calls are TRBV29-1 and TRBJ1-2; maybe TRBD1 (5 bases). CDR3 length: 13 amino acids. Germline V gene sequence: CDR1 SQVTM, CDR2 ANQGSEA. V shed 1 base and J shed 5 bases, with 11 bases lying between them. CDR3 sequence reads: CSVEAGDLYGYTF. CDR3 bases: TGCAGCGTTGAAGCGGGGGATCTGTATGGCTACACCTTC.

The chain employs TRBV9 and TRBJ2-3; 11 bases agree with TRBD1. V gave up 3 bases and J gave up 3 bases; unmatched junction bases: 3. The CDR3 runs 15 residues. Germline CDR1 reads SGDLS; CDR2 reads YYNGEE. The CDR3 protein is CASSGGTGGTDTQYF. DNA of the CDR3: TGTGCCAGCAGCGGAGGGACAGGGGGTACAGATACGCAGTATTTT.

The chain carries TRBV19 and TRBJ1-1, with D hard to call. The CDR3 is 15 amino acids. Trimming pared 5 bases from V and 0 bases from J, leaving 13 bases between. Per germline, CDR1 LNHDA and CDR2 SQIVND (reference sequence). CDR3 bases: TGTGCCAGTAGTGTGAAACTTTGGTTGAACACTGAAGCTTTCTTT. Encoded protein: CASSVKLWLNTEAFF.

This rearrangement joins TRBV7-3 to TRBJ1-2; no clear D gene. Between the trimmed V and J ends, which lost 4 bases and 0 bases, there was a span of 9 bases. The germline V gene encodes CDR1 SGHTA and CDR2 FQGTGA. The CDR3 totals 14 residues. DNA of the CDR3: TGTGCCAGCAGCTCGGGATCAGCTAACTATGGCTACACCTTC. It specifies CASSSGSANYGYTF.

This chain uses TRBV9 with TRBJ2-7; D perhaps matches TRBD2 (5 bases). Germline CDR1 and CDR2: SGDLS and YYNGEE. V was trimmed by 4 bases and J by 6 bases, leaving 14 bases between them. This CDR3 has 13 residues. CDR3 nucleotide sequence: TGTGCCAGCAGCAACCGGGATTGGGGCGAGCAGTACTTC. Translated: CASSNRDWGEQYF.

The gene calls are TRBV4-1 and TRBJ1-1; TRBD1 is a possible D gene (6 bases). The CDR3 contains 15 residues. The germline V and J ends were trimmed by 1 base and 0 bases, with 9 bases remaining between them. The germline V gene has CDR1 MGHRA and CDR2 YSYEKL. DNA of the CDR3: TGCGCCAGCAGCCAAGGTGACAGGTTGAACACTGAAGCTTTCTTT. It translates to CASSQGDRLNTEAFF.

This rearrangement joins TRBV5-1 to TRBJ2-5; a possible D gene is TRBD2 (7 bases). Per germline, CDR1 SGHRS and CDR2 YFSETQ. Trimming pared 2 bases from V and 1 base from J, leaving 12 bases between. CDR3 length: 15 amino acids. Here the CDR3 reads CASSLRGAVQETQYF. In DNA, the CDR3 is TGCGCCAGCAGCTTACGGGGGGCGGTCCAAGAGACCCAGTACTTC.

The chain has TRBV10-3 and TRBJ2-2; D is possibly TRBD2 (6 bases). CDR1 ENHRY and CDR2 SYGVKD come from the germline V gene. This CDR3 contains 13 residues. Trimming left V 2 bases short and J 7 bases short, with 8 bases between. CDR3 in amino acids: CAISEAGIGELFF. As DNA, the CDR3 is TGTGCCATCAGTGAGGCGGGAATCGGGGAGCTGTTTTTT.

The rearrangement links TRBV19 to TRBJ2-2, with 7 bases aligning to TRBD2. The CDR3 is 15 amino acids. V shed 4 bases, J shed 7 bases, and the junction held 9 bases outside the gene matches. From germline, CDR1 is LNHDA and CDR2 SQIVND (reference sequence). CDR3 amino acids: CASSTQTREGGELFF. The CDR3 region has the DNA TGTGCCAGTAGTACCCAGACTAGGGAGGGCGGGGAGCTGTTTTTT.

The rearrangement links TRBV5-1 to TRBJ1-2, with TRBD1 matching over 9 bases. The CDR3 extends over 14 amino acids. Per the germline V gene, CDR1 is SGHRS and CDR2 is YFSETQ. With 4 bases clipped from V and 6 bases from J, the junction kept 7 bases outside the gene matches. Here the CDR3 DNA reads TGCGCCAGCAGCACTGGGACAGGGCAGGATGGCTACACCTTC. Translation gives CASSTGTGQDGYTF. The variable domain in full, with the rest retrieved from reference TRBV5-1 and TRBJ1-2, is KAGVTQTPRYLIKTRGQQVTLSCSPISGHRSVSWYQQTPGQGLQFLFEYFSETQRNKGNFPGRFSGRQFSNSRSEMNVSTLELGDSALYLCASSTGTGQDGYTFGSGTRLTVV.

This sequence joins TRBV18 and TRBJ2-1; 7 positions match TRBD2. CDR1 and CDR2 (germline): KGHSH, LQKENI. The length of the CDR3 is 13 residues. The V gene end was trimmed by 3 bases and the J gene end by 8 bases; junction bases not matched to a gene: 4. The CDR3 region is CASSPGGIDEQFF. The DNA for the CDR3 is TGTGCCAGCTCACCGGGGGGGATCGATGAGCAGTTCTTC.

A single count supports this clone. The chain recombines TRBV7-5 with TRBJ1-1; no check of the table's D call, TRBD1, against the DNA was made. TRBV7-5 has pseudogene status. The CDR3 contains 15 residues. The CDR3, as DNA: TGTGCCAGAAGCTTTATGCAGGGGCTGAACACTGAAGCTTTCTTT. This encodes CARSFMQGLNTEAFF.

V is TRBV4-1 and J is TRBJ2-7, with D uncertain. V dropped 2 bases and J dropped 3 bases, with 8 bases sitting between them. CDR3 length equals 13 residues. The germline CDR1 and CDR2 sequences are MGHRA and YSYEKL. This CDR3 is CASSQTPNYEQYF. In DNA, the CDR3 is TGCGCCAGCAGCCAAACACCAAACTACGAGCAGTACTTC.

The rearrangement joins TRBV4-1 to TRBJ1-1, with D possibly TRBD1 on 5 matching bases. The germline gives CDR1 MGHRA, CDR2 YSYEKL. V was clipped by 1 base and J by 5 bases, with 11 bases between them. This CDR3 spans 14 amino acids. DNA of the CDR3: TGCGCCAGCAGCCAAGTCGGGGGGTGGACTGAAGCTTTCTTT. It yields the protein CASSQVGGWTEAFF.

The genes are TRBV7-8 and TRBJ1-1; D perhaps matches TRBD1 (5 bases). The CDR3 sequence is 12 residues long. Germline values: CDR1 SGHVS, CDR2 FQNEAQ. The V end lost 3 bases, the J end lost 5 bases, and 7 bases lay between the germline ends. CDR3 sequence: CASSFRDTEAFF. In DNA, the CDR3 is TGTGCCAGCAGCTTCAGGGATACTGAAGCTTTCTTT.